The TCR beta chain under discussion was sequenced for a study of blood T cell repertoires in COVID-19. Germline V CDR1 and CDR2: SGHDN, FVKESK. The CDR3 has 16 amino acids. V was pared by 5 bases and J by 1 base, with 15 bases between. Clones were sequenced by immunoSEQ multiplex PCR, and TCRdb holds only the in-frame ones, with some missing. Among around 190,000 clones, just over 85% were seen once, and the ten largest hold about 9.7%. The sequence derives from a man between 50 and 59 years old with active or convalescent COVID-19. This chain joins TRBV14 and TRBJ2-1, with a weak D call TRBD2 (6 bases). Sequenced: peripheral blood. CDR3 region: CASSFAGSRSYNEQFF. CDR3 nucleotides: TGTGCCAGCAGCTTCGCGGGGAGTAGGTCCTACAATGAGCAGTTCTTC.